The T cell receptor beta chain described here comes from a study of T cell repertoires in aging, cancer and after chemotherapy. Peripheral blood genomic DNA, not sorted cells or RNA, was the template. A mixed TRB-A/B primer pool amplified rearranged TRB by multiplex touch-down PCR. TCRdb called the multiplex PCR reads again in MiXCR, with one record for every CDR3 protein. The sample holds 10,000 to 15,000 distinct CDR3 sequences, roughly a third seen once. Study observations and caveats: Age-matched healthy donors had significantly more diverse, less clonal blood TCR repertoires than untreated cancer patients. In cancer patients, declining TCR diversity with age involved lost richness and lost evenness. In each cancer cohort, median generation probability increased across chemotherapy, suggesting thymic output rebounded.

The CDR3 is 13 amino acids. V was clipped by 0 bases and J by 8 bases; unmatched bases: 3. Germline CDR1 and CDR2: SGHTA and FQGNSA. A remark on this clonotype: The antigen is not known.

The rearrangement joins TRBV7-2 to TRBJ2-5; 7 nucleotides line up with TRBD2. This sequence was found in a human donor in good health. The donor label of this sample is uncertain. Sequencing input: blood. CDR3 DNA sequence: TGTGCCAGCAGCTTAGCGGGGGGGGGTACCCAGTACTTC. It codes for CASSLAGGGTQYF.